The entry below describes one TCR beta chain. The data derive from a study of blood T cell repertoires in COVID-19. Study summary: Whether acute or convalescent, the COVID-19 samples came from the United States, Italy and Spain.

Seattle researchers signed up patients amid active infection and tracked them longitudinally. Assay: immunoSEQ multiplex PCR; the TCRdb copy retains only in-frame clones and omits some. The table includes some 450,000 clones, about 91% detected once. The length of the CDR3 is 14 residues. Germline V gene sequence: CDR1 KGHSY, CDR2 FQNENV. V gave up 6 bases and J gave up 7 bases, with 18 bases separating them. The clonotype was recovered from a woman aged 50 to 60 with COVID-19, enrolled during active disease. The sequencing input was peripheral blood. The genes are TRBV16 and TRBJ1-1; tentatively, D is TRBD1 (6 bases). The CDR3 loop is CASSLGGATGEAFF. The DNA of the CDR3 is TGTGCCAGCAGTCTGGGGGGGGCGACAGGTGAAGCTTTCTTT.